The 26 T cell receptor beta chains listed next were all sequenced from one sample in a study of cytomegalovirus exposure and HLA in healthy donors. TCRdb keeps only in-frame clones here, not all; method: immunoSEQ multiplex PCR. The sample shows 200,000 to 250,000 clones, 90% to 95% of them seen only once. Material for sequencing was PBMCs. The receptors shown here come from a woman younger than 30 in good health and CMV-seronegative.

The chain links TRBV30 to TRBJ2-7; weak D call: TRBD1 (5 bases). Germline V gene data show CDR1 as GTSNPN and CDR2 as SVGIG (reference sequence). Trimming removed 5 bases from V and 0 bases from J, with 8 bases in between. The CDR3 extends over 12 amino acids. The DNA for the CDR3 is TGTGCCTGGGGACAATCCTCCTACGAGCAGTACTTC. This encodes CAWGQSSYEQYF.

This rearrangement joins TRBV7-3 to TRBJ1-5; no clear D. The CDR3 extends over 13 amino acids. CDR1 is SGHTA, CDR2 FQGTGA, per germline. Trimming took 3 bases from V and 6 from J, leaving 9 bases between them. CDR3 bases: TGTGCCAGCAGCTTCAGCGAGGGTCAGCCCCAGCATTTT. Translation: CASSFSEGQPQHF.

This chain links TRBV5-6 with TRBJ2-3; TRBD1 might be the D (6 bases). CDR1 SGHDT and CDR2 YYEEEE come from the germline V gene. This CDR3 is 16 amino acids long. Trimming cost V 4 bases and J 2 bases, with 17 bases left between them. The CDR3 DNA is TGTGCCAGCAGCCCCCGATACAGGGTCACCACAGATACGCAGTATTTT. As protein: CASSPRYRVTTDTQYF.

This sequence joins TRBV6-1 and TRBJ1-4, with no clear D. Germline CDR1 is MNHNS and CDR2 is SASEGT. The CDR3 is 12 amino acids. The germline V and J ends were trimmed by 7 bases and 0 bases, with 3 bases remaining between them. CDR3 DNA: TGTGCCAGCATCACAACTAATGAAAAACTGTTTTTT. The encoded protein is CASITTNEKLFF.

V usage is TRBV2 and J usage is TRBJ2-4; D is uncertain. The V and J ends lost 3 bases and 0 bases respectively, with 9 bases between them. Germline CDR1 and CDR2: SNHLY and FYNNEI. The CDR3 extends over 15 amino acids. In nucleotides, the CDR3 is TGTGCCAGCAGTGACCCCTCGTTAGCCAAAAACATTCAGTACTTC. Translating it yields CASSDPSLAKNIQYF.

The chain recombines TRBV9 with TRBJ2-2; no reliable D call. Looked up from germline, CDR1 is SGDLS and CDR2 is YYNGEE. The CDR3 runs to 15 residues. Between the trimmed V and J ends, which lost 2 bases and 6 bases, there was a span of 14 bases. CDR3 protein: CASSVEPHGAGELFF. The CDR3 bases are TGTGCCAGCAGCGTTGAGCCACACGGAGCCGGGGAGCTGTTTTTT.

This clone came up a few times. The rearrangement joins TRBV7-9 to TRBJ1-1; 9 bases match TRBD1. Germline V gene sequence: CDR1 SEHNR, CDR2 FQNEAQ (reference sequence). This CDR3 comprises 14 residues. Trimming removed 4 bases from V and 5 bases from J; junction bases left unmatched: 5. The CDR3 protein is CASSWDRVGTEAFF. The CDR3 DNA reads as TGTGCCAGCAGCTGGGACAGGGTGGGGACTGAAGCTTTCTTT.

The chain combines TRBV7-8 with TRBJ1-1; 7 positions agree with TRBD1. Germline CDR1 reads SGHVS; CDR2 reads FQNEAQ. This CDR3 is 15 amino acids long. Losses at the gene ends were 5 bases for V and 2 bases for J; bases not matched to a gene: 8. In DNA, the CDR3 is TGTGCCAGCAGCCCCCAGACAGGGAGTAACACTGAAGCTTTCTTT. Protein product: CASSPQTGSNTEAFF.

The CDR3 reads CASSQISGEAAGGMYEQYF. The CDR3 DNA sequence: TGCGCCAGCAGCCAGATCTCGGGCGAGGCAGCGGGAGGGATGTACGAGCAGTACTTC. The chain uses TRBV4-1 and TRBJ2-7, with 10 bases identical to TRBD2. The CDR3 has 19 amino acids. V shed 3 bases, J shed 4 bases, and the junction held 18 bases outside the gene matches. CDR1 and CDR2 (germline): MGHRA, YSYEKL.

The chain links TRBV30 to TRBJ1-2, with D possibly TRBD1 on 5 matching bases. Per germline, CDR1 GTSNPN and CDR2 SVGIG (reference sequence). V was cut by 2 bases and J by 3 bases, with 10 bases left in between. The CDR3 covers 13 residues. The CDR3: CAWSTWGYYGYTF. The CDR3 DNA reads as TGTGCCTGGAGTACTTGGGGCTACTATGGCTACACCTTC.

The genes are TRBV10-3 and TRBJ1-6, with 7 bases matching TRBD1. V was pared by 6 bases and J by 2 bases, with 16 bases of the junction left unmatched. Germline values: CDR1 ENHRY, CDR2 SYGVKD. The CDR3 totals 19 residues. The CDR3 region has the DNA TGTGCCATCAGCCCTGACAGGGACGGGTTTAGGACCTATAATTCACCCCTCCACTTT. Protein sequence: CAISPDRDGFRTYNSPLHF.

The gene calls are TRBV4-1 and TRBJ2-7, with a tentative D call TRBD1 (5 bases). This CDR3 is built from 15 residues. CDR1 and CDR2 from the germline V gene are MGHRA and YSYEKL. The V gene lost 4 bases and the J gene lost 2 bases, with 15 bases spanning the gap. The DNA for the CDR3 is TGCGCCAGCAGCCCAGGGCGAGCGAACCCCTACGAGCAGTACTTC. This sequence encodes CASSPGRANPYEQYF.

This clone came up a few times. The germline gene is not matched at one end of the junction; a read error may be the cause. This chain's CDR3 is CATLGTANTGELFF. As DNA, the CDR3 is TGCGCTACCCTCGGGACAGCTAACACCGGGGAGCTGTTTTTT. This chain uses TRBV19 with TRBJ2-2; 7 bases match TRBD1. This CDR3 region has 14 residues. Looked up from germline, CDR1 is LNHDA and CDR2 is SQIVND (reference sequence).

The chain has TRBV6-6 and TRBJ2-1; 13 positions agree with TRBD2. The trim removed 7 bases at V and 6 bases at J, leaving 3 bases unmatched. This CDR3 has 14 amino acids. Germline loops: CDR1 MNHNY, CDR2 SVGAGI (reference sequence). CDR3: CASTRTSGSNEQFF. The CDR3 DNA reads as TGTGCCAGCACCCGGACTAGCGGGAGCAATGAGCAGTTCTTC.

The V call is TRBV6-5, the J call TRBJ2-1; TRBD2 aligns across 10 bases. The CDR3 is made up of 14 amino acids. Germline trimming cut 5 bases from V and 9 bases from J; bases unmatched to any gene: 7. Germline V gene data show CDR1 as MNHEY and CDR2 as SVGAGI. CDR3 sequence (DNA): TGTGCCAGCAGTCCGGGACTAGCGTTCGGTGAGCAGTTCTTC. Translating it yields CASSPGLAFGEQFF.

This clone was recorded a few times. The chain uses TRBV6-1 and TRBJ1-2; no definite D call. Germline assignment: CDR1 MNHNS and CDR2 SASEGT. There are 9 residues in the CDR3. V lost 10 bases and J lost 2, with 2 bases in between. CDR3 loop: CATNYGYTF. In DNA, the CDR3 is TGTGCCACGAACTATGGCTACACCTTC.

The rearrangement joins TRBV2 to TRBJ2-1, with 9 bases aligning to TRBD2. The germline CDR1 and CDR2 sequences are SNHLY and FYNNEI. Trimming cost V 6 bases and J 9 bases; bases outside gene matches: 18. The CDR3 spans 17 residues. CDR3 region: CASSSYPPPVAGAEQFF. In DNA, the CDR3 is TGTGCCAGCAGCTCATATCCTCCCCCCGTAGCGGGAGCTGAGCAGTTCTTC. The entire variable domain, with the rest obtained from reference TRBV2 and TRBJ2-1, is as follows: EPEVTQTPSHQVTQMGQEVILRCVPISNHLYFYWYRQILGQKVEFLVSFYNNEISEKSEIFDDQFSVERPDGSNFTLKIRSTKLEDSAMYFCASSSYPPPVAGAEQFFGPGTRLTVL.

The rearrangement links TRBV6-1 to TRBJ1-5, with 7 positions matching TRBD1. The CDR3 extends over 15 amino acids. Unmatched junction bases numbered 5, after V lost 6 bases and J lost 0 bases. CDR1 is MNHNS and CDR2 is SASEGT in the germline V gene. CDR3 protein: CASRGTAHSNQPQHF. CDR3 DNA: TGTGCCAGCAGGGGGACAGCACATAGCAATCAGCCCCAGCATTTT.

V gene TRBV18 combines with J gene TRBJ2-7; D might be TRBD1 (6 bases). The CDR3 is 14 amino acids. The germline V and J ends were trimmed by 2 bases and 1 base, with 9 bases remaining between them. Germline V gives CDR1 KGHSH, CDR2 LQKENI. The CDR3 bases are TGTGCCAGCTCACCAGGGGACAAATCCTACGAGCAGTACTTC. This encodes CASSPGDKSYEQYF.

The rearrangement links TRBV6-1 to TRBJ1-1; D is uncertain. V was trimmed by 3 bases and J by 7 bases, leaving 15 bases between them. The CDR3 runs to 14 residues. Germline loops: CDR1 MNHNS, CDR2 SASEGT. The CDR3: CASSDPDTRIEAFF. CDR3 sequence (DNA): TGTGCCAGCAGTGACCCCGACACGAGAATTGAAGCTTTCTTT.

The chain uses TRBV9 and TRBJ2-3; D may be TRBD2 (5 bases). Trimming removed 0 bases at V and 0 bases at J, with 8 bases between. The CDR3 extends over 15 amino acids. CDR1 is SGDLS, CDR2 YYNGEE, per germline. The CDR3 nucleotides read TGTGCCAGCAGCGTAGGTGGCGGGAGCACAGATACGCAGTATTTT. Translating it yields CASSVGGGSTDTQYF. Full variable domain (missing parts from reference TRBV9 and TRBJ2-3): DSGVTQTPKHLITATGQRVTLRCSPRSGDLSVYWYQQSLDQGLQFLIQYYNGEERAKGNILERFSAQQFPDLHSELNLSSLELGDSALYFCASSVGGGSTDTQYFGPGTRLTVL.

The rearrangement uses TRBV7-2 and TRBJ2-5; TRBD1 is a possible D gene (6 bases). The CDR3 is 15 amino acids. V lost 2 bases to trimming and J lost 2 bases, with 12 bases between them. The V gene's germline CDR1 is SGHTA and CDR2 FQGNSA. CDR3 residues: CASSLWQGSQETQYF. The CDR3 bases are TGTGCCAGCAGCTTATGGCAGGGGAGTCAAGAGACCCAGTACTTC.

The CDR3 coding sequence is TGCGCCAGCAGCCAAGATTTGGGCAGAAGATACACTGAAGCTTTCTTT. It translates to CASSQDLGRRYTEAFF. This sequence joins TRBV4-1 and TRBJ1-1, with unresolved D. Per germline, CDR1 MGHRA and CDR2 YSYEKL. This CDR3 has 16 amino acids. The V end was cut by 0 bases, the J end by 3 bases, with 14 bases between.

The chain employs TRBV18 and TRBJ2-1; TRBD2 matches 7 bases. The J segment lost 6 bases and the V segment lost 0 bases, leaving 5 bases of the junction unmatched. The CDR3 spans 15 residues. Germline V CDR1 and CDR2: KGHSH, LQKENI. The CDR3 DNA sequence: TGTGCCAGCTCACCACCCGGGCCGGGGGGCAATGAGCAGTTCTTC. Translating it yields CASSPPGPGGNEQFF.

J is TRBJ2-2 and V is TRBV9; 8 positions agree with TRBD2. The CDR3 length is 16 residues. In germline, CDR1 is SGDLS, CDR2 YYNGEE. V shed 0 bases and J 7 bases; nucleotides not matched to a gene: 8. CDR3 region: CASSVVLAGGVGELFF. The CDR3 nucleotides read TGTGCCAGCAGCGTAGTTCTAGCGGGTGGGGTCGGGGAGCTGTTTTTT.

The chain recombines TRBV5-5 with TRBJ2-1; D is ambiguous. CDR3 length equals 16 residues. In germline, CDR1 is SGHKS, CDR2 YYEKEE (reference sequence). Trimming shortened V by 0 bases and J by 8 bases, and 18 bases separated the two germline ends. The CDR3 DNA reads TGTGCCAGCAGCTTGGCTCCACCTAGAAGAGAGGATGAGCAGTTCTTC. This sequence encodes CASSLAPPRREDEQFF.